This T cell receptor beta chain was identified during a study of early T cells in non-severe SARS-CoV-2 infection. Study-wide results and limits: Matches to VDJdb favored anti-spike CD8 responses and missed private and CD4 specificities.

Tagging with unique molecular identifiers was applied to individual cDNA molecules. TCRdb reprocessed the 5' RACE reads via MiXCR and lists one record per CDR3 protein. The sample records 65,000 to 70,000 distinct CDR3 sequences, approximately 10% being singletons. V was pared by 1 base and J by 2 bases, with 4 bases of the junction left unmatched. Per germline, CDR1 DFQATT and CDR2 SNEGSKA (reference sequence). This CDR3 has 16 residues. On this clonotype: The antigen remains unidentified.

Material: whole blood. The genes are TRBV20-1 and TRBJ1-3; 11 bases line up with TRBD1. The clonotype comes from an adult who was a healthcare worker with PCR-confirmed SARS-CoV-2 infection or an uninfected control (not recorded which). The CDR3 loop is CSARARDRGTGNTIYF. CDR3 DNA sequence: TGCAGTGCTAGAGCTCGGGACAGGGGGACTGGAAACACCATATATTTT.